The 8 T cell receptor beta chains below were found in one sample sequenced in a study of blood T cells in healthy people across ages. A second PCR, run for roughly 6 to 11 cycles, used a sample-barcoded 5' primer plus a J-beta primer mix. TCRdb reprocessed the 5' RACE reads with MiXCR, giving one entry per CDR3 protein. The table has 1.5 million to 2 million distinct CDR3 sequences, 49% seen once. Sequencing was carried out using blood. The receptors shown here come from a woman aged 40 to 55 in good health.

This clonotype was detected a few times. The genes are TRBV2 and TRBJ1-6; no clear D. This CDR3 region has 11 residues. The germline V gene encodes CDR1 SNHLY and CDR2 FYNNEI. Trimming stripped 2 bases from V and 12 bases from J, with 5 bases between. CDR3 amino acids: CASSESLPLHF. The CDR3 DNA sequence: TGTGCCAGCAGTGAAAGTTTACCCCTCCACTTT.

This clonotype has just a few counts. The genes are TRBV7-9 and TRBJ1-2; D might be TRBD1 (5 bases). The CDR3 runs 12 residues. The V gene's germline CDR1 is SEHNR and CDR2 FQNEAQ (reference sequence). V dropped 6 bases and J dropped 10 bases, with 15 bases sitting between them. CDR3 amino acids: CASSWDLDYYTF. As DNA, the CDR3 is TGTGCCAGCAGTTGGGACCTCGATTACTACACCTTC.

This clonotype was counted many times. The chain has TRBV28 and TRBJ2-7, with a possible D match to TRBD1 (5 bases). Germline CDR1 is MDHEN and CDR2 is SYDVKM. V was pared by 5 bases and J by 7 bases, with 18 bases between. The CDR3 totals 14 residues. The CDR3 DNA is TGTGCCAGCAGTACCGCAGCTGGGGCAAGAGAGCAGTACTTC. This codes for CASSTAAGAREQYF. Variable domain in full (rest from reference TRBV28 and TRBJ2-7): DVKVTQSSRYLVKRTGEKVFLECVQDMDHENMFWYRQDPGLGLRLIYFSYDVKMKEKGDIPEGYSVSREKKERFSLILESASTNQTSMYLCASSTAAGAREQYFGPGTRLTVT.

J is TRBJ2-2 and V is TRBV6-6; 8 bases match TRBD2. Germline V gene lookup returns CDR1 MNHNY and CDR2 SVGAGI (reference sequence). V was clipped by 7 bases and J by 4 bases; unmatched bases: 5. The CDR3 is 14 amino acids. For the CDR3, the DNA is TGTGCCAGCACTGCGGGGGGAAGCACCGGGGAGCTGTTTTTT. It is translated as CASTAGGSTGELFF.

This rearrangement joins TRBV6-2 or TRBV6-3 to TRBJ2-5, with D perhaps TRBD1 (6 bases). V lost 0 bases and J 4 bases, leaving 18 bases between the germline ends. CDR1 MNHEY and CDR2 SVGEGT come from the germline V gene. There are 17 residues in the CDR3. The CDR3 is CASSYSTMGARGETQYF. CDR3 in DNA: TGTGCCAGCAGTTACTCGACAATGGGGGCGAGGGGAGAGACCCAGTACTTC.

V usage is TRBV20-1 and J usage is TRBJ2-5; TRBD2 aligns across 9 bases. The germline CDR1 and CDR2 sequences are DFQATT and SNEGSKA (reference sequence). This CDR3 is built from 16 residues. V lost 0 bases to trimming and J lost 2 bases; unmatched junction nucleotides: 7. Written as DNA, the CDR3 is TGCAGTGCTAGAGAGAGACTAGCGGCGGAGCAAGAGACCCAGTACTTC. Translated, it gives CSARERLAAEQETQYF.

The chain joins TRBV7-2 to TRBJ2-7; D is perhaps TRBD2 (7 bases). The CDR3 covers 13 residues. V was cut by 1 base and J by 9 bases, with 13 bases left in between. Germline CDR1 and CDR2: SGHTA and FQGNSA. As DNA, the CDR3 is TGTGCCAGCAGCTTAGGCGGGGGCGCGGGGCAGTACTTC. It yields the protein CASSLGGGAGQYF.

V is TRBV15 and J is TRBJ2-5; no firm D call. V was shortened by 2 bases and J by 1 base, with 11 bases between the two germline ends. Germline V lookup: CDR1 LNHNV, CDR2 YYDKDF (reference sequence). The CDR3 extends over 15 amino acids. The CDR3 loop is CATSRRRTLQETQYF. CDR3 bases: TGTGCCACCAGCAGAAGACGGACGCTCCAAGAGACCCAGTACTTC.